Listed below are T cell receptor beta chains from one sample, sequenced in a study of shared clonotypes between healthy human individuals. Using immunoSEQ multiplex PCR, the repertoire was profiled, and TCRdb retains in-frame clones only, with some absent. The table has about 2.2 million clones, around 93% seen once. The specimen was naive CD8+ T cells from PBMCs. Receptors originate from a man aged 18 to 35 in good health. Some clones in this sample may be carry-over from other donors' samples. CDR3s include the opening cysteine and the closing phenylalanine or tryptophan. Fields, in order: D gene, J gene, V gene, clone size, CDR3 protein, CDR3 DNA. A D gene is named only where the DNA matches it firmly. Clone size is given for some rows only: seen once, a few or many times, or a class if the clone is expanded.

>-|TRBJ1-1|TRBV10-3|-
CAISEVWGARDTEAFF
TGTGCCATCAGTGAAGTATGGGGGGCGCGGGACACTGAAGCTTTCTTT
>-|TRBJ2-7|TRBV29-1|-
CSVSRHPYEQYF
TGCAGCGTAAGTAGGCATCCCTACGAGCAGTACTTC
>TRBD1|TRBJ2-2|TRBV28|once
CASSPQGSTGELFF
TGTGCCAGCAGTCCACAGGGGTCAACCGGGGAGCTGTTTTTT
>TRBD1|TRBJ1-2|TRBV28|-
CASSRDRYYGYTF
TGTGCCAGCAGTCGGGACAGGTACTATGGCTACACCTTC
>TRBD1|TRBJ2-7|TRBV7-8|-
CASSSTGGSDEQYF
TGTGCCAGCAGCTCGACAGGGGGGAGTGACGAGCAGTACTTC
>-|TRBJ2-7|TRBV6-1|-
CASSAWGRDEQYF
TGTGCCAGCAGTGCGTGGGGACGCGACGAGCAGTACTTC
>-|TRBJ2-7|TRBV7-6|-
CASSPRTAYEQYF
TGTGCCAGCAGCCCACGGACAGCCTACGAGCAGTACTTC
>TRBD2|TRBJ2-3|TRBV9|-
CASSVVGRGDTDTQYF
TGTGCCAGCAGCGTAGTGGGACGGGGGGACACAGATACGCAGTATTTT
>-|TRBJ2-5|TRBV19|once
CASSPDLQETQYF
TGTGCCAGTAGTCCGGACCTCCAAGAGACCCAGTACTTC
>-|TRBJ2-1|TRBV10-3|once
CATGGPAETSSYNEQFF
TGTGCCACCGGGGGGCCAGCGGAGACCAGCTCCTACAATGAGCAGTTCTTC
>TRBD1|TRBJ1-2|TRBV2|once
CASSLDRAYGYTF
TGTGCCAGCAGTTTAGACAGGGCATATGGCTACACCTTC
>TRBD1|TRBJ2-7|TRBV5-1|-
CASSLDRQGIAYEQYF
TGCGCCAGCAGCTTGGATCGACAGGGTATAGCCTACGAGCAGTACTTC
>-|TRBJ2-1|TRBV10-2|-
CASSESRMDEQFF
TGCGCCAGCAGTGAAAGCAGGATGGATGAGCAGTTCTTC
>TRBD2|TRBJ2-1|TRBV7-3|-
CASSRRTSGKNEQFF
TGTGCCAGCAGTCGAAGGACTAGCGGGAAGAATGAGCAGTTCTTC
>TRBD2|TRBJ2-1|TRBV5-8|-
CASSSGLAFYNEQFF
TGTGCCAGCAGCTCGGGACTAGCGTTTTACAATGAGCAGTTCTTC
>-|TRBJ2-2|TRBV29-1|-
CSVTDPHGTGELFF
TGCAGCGTTACGGACCCGCATGGCACCGGGGAGCTGTTTTTT
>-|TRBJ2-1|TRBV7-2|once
CASSLGVSPYNEQFF
TGTGCCAGCAGCTTAGGGGTATCACCATACAATGAGCAGTTCTTC
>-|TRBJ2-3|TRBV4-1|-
CASSQAGGSTDTQYF
TGCGCCAGCAGCCAAGCCGGGGGTAGCACAGATACGCAGTATTTT
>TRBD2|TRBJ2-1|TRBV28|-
CASSLGLAGGSYNEQFF
TGTGCCAGCAGTTTAGGACTAGCGGGGGGCTCCTACAATGAGCAGTTCTTC
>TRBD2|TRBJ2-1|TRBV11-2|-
CASSPREGSSYNEQFF
TGTGCCAGCAGCCCGCGGGAGGGCTCCAGCTACAATGAGCAGTTCTTC
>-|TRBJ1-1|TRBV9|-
CASSASGNRNTEAFF
TGTGCCAGCAGCGCCTCAGGGAATAGGAACACTGAAGCTTTCTTT
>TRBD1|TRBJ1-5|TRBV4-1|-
CASSLRTGGSQPQHF
TGCGCCAGCAGCCTTCGGACAGGGGGCTCTCAGCCCCAGCATTTT
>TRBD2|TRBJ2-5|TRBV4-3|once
CASSHRLAGGPESPGETQYF
TGCGCCAGCAGCCATCGGCTAGCGGGAGGGCCTGAGTCCCCGGGAGAGACCCAGTACTTC
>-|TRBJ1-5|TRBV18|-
CASSRPQGPYSNQPQHF
TGTGCCAGCTCACGACCCCAGGGGCCTTATAGCAATCAGCCCCAGCATTTT
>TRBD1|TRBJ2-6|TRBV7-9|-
CASSWTGGHGANVLTF
TGTGCCAGCAGTTGGACAGGGGGCCATGGGGCCAACGTCCTGACTTTC
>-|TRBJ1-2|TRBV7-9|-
CASSLGEGPIAEYVYGYTF
TGTGCCAGCAGCTTAGGGGAAGGGCCGATCGCCGAGTACGTCTATGGCTACACCTTC
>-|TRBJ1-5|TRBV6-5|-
CASSSGNNQPQHF
TGTGCCAGCAGTTCAGGGAACAATCAGCCCCAGCATTTT
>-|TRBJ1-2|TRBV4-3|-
CASSQDRGADPNYGYTF
TGCGCCAGCAGCCAAGATCGGGGGGCAGATCCTAACTATGGCTACACCTTC
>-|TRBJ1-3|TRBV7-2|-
CASSLPPGNTIYF
TGTGCCAGCAGCCTCCCTCCGGGAAACACCATATATTTT
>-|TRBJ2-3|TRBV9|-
CASSVLLTDTQYF
TGTGCCAGCAGCGTATTACTCACAGATACGCAGTATTTT
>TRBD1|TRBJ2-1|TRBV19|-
CASEQGANEQFF
TGTGCCAGCGAACAGGGGGCCAATGAGCAGTTCTTC
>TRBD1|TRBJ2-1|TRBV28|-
CASSADRPTYNEQFF
TGTGCCAGCAGTGCGGACAGGCCGACCTACAATGAGCAGTTCTTC
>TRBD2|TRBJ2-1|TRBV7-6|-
CASSSSGSEQFF
TGTGCCAGCAGTTCTAGCGGGTCTGAGCAGTTCTTC
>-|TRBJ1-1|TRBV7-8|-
CASSLVQLGLNTEAFF
TGTGCCAGCAGCTTAGTCCAACTTGGTTTGAACACTGAAGCTTTCTTT
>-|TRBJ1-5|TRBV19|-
CASSMIFMKNQPQHF
TGTGCCAGTAGTATGATTTTCATGAAAAATCAGCCCCAGCATTTT
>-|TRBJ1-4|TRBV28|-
CASTPTRVEGGDSTNEKLFF
TGTGCCAGCACCCCTACGAGGGTCGAGGGCGGGGATTCAACTAATGAAAAACTGTTTTTT
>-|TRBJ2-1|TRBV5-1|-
CASSPAAGYNEQFF
TGCGCCAGCAGCCCGGCGGCGGGCTACAATGAGCAGTTCTTC
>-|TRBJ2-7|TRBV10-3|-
CATESGQSYEQYF
TGTGCCACTGAGAGCGGCCAGTCCTACGAGCAGTACTTC
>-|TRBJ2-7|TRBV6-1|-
CASSGIGRGYEQYF
TGTGCCAGCAGTGGTATTGGCAGGGGATACGAGCAGTACTTC
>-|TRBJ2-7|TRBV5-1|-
CASSLAGRSYEQYF
TGCGCCAGCAGCTTGGCGGGGCGGTCATACGAGCAGTACTTC